This T cell receptor (beta chain) is drawn from a study of cytomegalovirus exposure and HLA in healthy donors. Whole-study results and caveats: Upon later analysis, HLA-associated TCR beta chains proved more clonally expanded than other, equally common chains. Association of 17,000 or so TCR beta sequences with HLA alleles was found at 0.05 false discovery rate in a later analysis. The study labeled 164 TCR beta chains cytomegalovirus-associated. The authors later found most CMV-associated TCR beta chains appeared HLA-restricted.

As concerns this clone: Its cognate antigen is unknown.

In the PCR, 60 Vbeta and 13 Jbeta primers were used. Repertoires were generated with immunoSEQ multiplex PCR, while TCRdb's copy carries only in-frame clones and drops some. The top ten hold around 10% of the sample, which has over 30,000 clones, less than 75% seen once. This TCR derives from a man aged 40-49 years in good health and CMV-seropositive. The sample taken for sequencing was PBMCs.

Written as DNA, the CDR3 is TGTGCCAGCAGGCGGGACAGGGCAACCGGGGAGCTGTTTTTT. Translating it yields CASRRDRATGELFF. The V and J genes are TRBV2 and TRBJ2-2; 9 nucleotides agree with TRBD1. The CDR3 spans 14 residues. V shed 6 bases and J 5 bases; nucleotides not matched to a gene: 4. Germline values: CDR1 SNHLY, CDR2 FYNNEI.